This paragraph covers one T cell receptor beta chain sequence. Assay: immunoSEQ multiplex PCR; the TCRdb copy retains only in-frame clones and omits some. This sample yields 40,000 to 50,000 clones, of which 88% are seen a single time; about a tenth belongs to the top ten. This sample is drawn from a study of blood T cell repertoires in COVID-19. Study at large: Whether acute or convalescent, the COVID-19 samples came from the United States, Italy and Spain. Sources were T cells, B-cell-depleted T cells, or PBMCs; the material itself was cDNA or gDNA.

The clonotype originates from a man in his fifties or sixties with active COVID-19. Material for sequencing was peripheral blood.

This CDR3 is CASSGPGLGPGEQYF. The DNA for the CDR3 is TGTGCCAGCAGCGGGCCAGGACTAGGTCCGGGGGAGCAGTACTTC. The genes are TRBV9 and TRBJ2-7, with 7 bases aligning to TRBD2. The CDR3 length is 15 residues. The trim removed 3 bases at V and 7 bases at J, leaving 13 bases unmatched. CDR1 and CDR2 (germline): SGDLS, YYNGEE.